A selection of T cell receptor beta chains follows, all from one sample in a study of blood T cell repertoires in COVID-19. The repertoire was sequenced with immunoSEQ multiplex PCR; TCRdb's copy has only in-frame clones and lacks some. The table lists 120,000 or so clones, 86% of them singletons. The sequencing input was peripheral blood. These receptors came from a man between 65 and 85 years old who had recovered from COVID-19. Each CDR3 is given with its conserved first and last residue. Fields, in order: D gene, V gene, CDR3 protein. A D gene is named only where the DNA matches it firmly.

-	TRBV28	CASSSPAGKGYGYTF
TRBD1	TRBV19	CASSGGQGSQPQHF
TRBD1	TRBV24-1	CATSDSGTGNTEAFF
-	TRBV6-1	CASSDLGRVSQEQFF
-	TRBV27	CASSFAGWNEKLFF
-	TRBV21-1	CASNSGMTNTGELFF
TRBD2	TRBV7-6	CASSFSGGHGETQYF
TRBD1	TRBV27	CASSLGQGRYNEQFF
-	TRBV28	CASSRRGYTQYF
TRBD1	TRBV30	CAWSAGQRNYGYTF
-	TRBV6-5	CASRNPGHKAPEQYF
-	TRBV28	CASSSAGDDGYTF
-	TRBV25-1	CASSDRQGGPDTQYF
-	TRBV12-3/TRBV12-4	CASKGQNRYEQYF
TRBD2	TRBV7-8	CASSFISGSGNEQYF
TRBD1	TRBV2	CASRRDRASGELFF
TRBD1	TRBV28	CASSSRGLGGNTIYF
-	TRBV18	CASSPAGQLTDTQYF
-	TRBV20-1	CSASFYEQYF
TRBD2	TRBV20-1	CSASQRAGEGADTQYF
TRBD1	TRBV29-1	CSGSTGGNEKLFF
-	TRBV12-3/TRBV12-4	CASSLATNEKLFF
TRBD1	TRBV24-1	CATSGGAGGDNHEQYF
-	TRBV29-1	CSAWVTANYGYTF
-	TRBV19	CASSLAAGRVFF
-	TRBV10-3	CAISEQGGYGYTF
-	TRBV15	CATSSPRDLTTDTQYF
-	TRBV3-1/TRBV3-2	CASSPVGGWAAGYTF
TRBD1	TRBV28	CASIVQGANGYTF
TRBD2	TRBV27	CASSRRLAGGRGNEQFF
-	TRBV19	CASSIRRGARLEYGYTF
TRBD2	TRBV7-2	CASSVSGSSYNEQFF
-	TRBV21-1	CASSKGGGAAEQFF
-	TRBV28	CASSPDDFGSYEQYF
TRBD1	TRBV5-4	CASRPQGQNYGYTF
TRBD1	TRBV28	CASSLGVAGGNYGYTF
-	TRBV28	CASSSGDYGYTF
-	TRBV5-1	CASSLVGAGIYGYTF
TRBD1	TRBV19	CASSIAAGGSYEQYF
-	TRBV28	CASSLEGSYEQYF
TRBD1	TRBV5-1	CASSFRDSYEQYF
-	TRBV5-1	CASSLDRPYNSPLHF
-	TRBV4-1	CASSQASAGLGNTIYF
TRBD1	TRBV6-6	CASSQHDRDGSPLHF
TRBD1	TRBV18	CASSPGQGPGKLFF
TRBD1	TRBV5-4	CASRGQTNTGELFF
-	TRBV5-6	CASSLNQGKYNEQFF